The 21 T cell receptor beta chains in this list originate from one sample, sequenced in a study of graft-versus-host responses after intestinal transplantation. These receptors are not linked to any known antigen. This table comes from immunoSEQ multiplex PCR, and its TCRdb copy is limited to in-frame clones, with some not included. Among approximately 88,000 clones listed, less than 95% were seen once. Specimen: unstimulated CD4+ T cells sorted from spleen or lymph node cells, collected before transplant. The receptors here all came from a human donor who was the organ donor for an intestinal transplant.

The chain is built from TRBV10-3 and TRBJ2-5; the D gene could be TRBD1 or TRBD2 (6 bases each). V lost 10 bases and J lost 1, with 16 bases in between. The CDR3 spans 14 residues. In germline, CDR1 is ENHRY, CDR2 SYGVKD. The CDR3: CATTGGTSQETQYF. CDR3 nucleotide sequence: TGTGCCACCACCGGCGGGACATCCCAAGAGACCCAGTACTTC.

The V gene is TRBV27, the J gene TRBJ2-5; 7 nucleotides agree with TRBD1. V lost 2 bases and J lost 1; bases outside the gene matches: 7. The germline V gene encodes CDR1 MNHEY and CDR2 SMNVEV (reference sequence). CDR3 length: 16 residues. The CDR3 DNA reads TGTGCCAGCAGTTTACGGGACAGCACCTTCCAAGAGACCCAGTACTTC. Encoded protein: CASSLRDSTFQETQYF.

This chain uses TRBV5-4 with TRBJ2-3, with D maybe TRBD1 (6 bases). The V gene's germline CDR1 is SGHNT and CDR2 YYREEE (reference sequence). The CDR3 has 15 amino acids. Trimming cost V 1 base and J 3 bases, with 12 bases left between them. As DNA, the CDR3 is TGTGCCAGCAGCTTGAAACAGGGTGGGACAGATACGCAGTATTTT. It codes for CASSLKQGGTDTQYF.

The chain is built from TRBV27 and TRBJ2-2; 9 bases are shared with TRBD1. Germline V gene sequence: CDR1 MNHEY, CDR2 SMNVEV (reference sequence). With 4 bases clipped from V and 3 bases from J, the junction kept 6 bases outside the gene matches. The CDR3 has 16 residues. The CDR3 nucleotides are TGTGCCAGCAGTTCCCGGGACAGGGTATACACCGGGGAGCTGTTTTTT. Encoded protein: CASSSRDRVYTGELFF.

On this clone itself: Mismatch with germline at one junction end may stem from a read error. This rearrangement joins TRBV7-7 to TRBJ2-7; no clear D gene. Germline assignment: CDR1 SSHAT and CDR2 FNYEAQ (reference sequence). CDR3 length: 17 amino acids. The DNA for the CDR3 is TGTGCTAGCAGCTTAGCTTATAAGGGTCGGGTCTCCTACGAGCAGTACTTC. This codes for CASSLAYKGRVSYEQYF.

V gene TRBV7-2 combines with J gene TRBJ1-2, with 9 bases fitting TRBD1. CDR3 length: 14 residues. From germline, CDR1 is SGHTA and CDR2 FQGNSA. V gave up 5 bases and J gave up 6 bases; unmatched junction bases: 7. CDR3 in DNA: TGTGCCAGCAGCCCAGGGACAGGGACGAATGGCTACACCTTC. As protein: CASSPGTGTNGYTF.

This chain connects TRBV7-9 to TRBJ2-2; D might be TRBD2 (6 bases). This CDR3 contains 16 residues. Germline values: CDR1 SEHNR, CDR2 FQNEAQ (reference sequence). V lost 6 bases and J lost 4, with 18 bases in between. CDR3 sequence reads: CASRIAAGWRTGELFF. CDR3 in DNA: TGTGCCAGCAGAATAGCGGCAGGGTGGCGCACCGGGGAGCTGTTTTTT.

The CDR3 nucleotides read TGTGCCAGCAAGATCGACAGGGAACACACTGAAGCTTTCTTT. It is translated as CASKIDREHTEAFF. This chain connects TRBV21-1 to TRBJ1-1; TRBD1 was called by the table and not checked on the DNA. TRBV21-1 is labeled a pseudogene. The CDR3 loop spans 14 amino acids.

A single count supports this clone. The chain is built from TRBV28 and TRBJ1-3, with no clear D. The CDR3 spans 15 residues. Looked up from germline, CDR1 is MDHEN and CDR2 is SYDVKM. Trimming stripped 6 bases from V and 3 bases from J, with 15 bases between. The CDR3 spells CASSLELRLGNTIYF. In DNA form, the CDR3 reads TGTGCCAGCAGCCTAGAATTGAGGCTTGGAAACACCATATATTTT. Based on the CDR3 plus reference TRBV28 and TRBJ1-3, the full variable domain is DVKVTQSSRYLVKRTGEKVFLECVQDMDHENMFWYRQDPGLGLRLIYFSYDVKMKEKGDIPEGYSVSREKKERFSLILESASTNQTSMYLCASSLELRLGNTIYFGEGSWLTVV.

The chain couples TRBV7-9 to TRBJ2-7; 8 bases line up with TRBD1. CDR3 length equals 16 residues. V shed 2 bases, J shed 3 bases, and the junction held 9 bases outside the gene matches. Germline CDR1 SEHNR, CDR2 FQNEAQ (reference sequence). In nucleotides, the CDR3 is TGTGCCAGCAGCTTAACTAACGGGACAGGAATCTACGAGCAGTACTTC. The encoded protein is CASSLTNGTGIYEQYF.

This sequence joins TRBV25-1 and TRBJ2-7; tentatively, D is TRBD2 (7 bases). There are 16 residues in the CDR3. The germline V gene has CDR1 MGHDK and CDR2 SYGVNS. The V end was cut by 3 bases, the J end by 2 bases, with 17 bases between. The CDR3 DNA reads as TGTGCCAGCAGTGACCCAGGGGTAGCGGGCACCTACGAGCAGTACTTC. It encodes CASSDPGVAGTYEQYF.

Here the CDR3 DNA reads TGTGCCAGCAGACAGCAGGGGGCTAAAGAGCAGTACTTC. This encodes CASRQQGAKEQYF. The J gene is TRBJ2-7, the V gene TRBV6-5; 8 nucleotides agree with TRBD1. After removal of 6 bases from V and 7 bases from J, the junction contained 8 bases not matched to a gene. Germline V gene lookup returns CDR1 MNHEY and CDR2 SVGAGI. This CDR3 region has 13 residues.

The chain recombines TRBV27 with TRBJ1-2; 7 bases match TRBD1. The CDR3 loop spans 13 amino acids. V was pared by 2 bases and J by 5 bases, with 2 bases of the junction left unmatched. From germline, CDR1 is MNHEY and CDR2 SMNVEV (reference sequence). The DNA for the CDR3 is TGTGCCAGCAGTTTACCGACAGGGTATGGCTACACCTTC. This encodes CASSLPTGYGYTF.

The chain has TRBV6-5 and TRBJ2-7; D not certain. Germline loops: CDR1 MNHEY, CDR2 SVGAGI. This CDR3 contains 13 residues. Trimming took off 5 bases at V and 4 bases at J, with 12 bases between the two ends. CDR3 sequence reads: CASSEGIRYEQYF. For the CDR3, the DNA is TGTGCCAGCAGTGAAGGGATCAGATACGAGCAGTACTTC.

This clone has a handful of counts. The V gene is TRBV10-3, the J gene TRBJ2-2; D gene unclear. The germline gives CDR1 ENHRY, CDR2 SYGVKD. CDR3 length: 12 residues. Trimming removed 10 bases from V and 5 bases from J, with 11 bases in between. The CDR3 protein is CATPVETGELFF. CDR3 bases: TGTGCCACACCTGTAGAGACCGGGGAGCTGTTTTTT.

V and J are TRBV6-1 and TRBJ1-1, with D perhaps TRBD1 (6 bases). The germline V gene encodes CDR1 MNHNS and CDR2 SASEGT. This CDR3 has 15 residues. V was clipped by 9 bases and J by 0 bases, with 17 bases between them. CDR3 region: CASLPQGGLNTEAFF. For the CDR3, the DNA is TGTGCCAGTTTGCCACAGGGCGGATTGAACACTGAAGCTTTCTTT.

V usage is TRBV29-1 and J usage is TRBJ2-1; tentatively, D is TRBD1 (5 bases). Germline V lookup: CDR1 SQVTM, CDR2 ANQGSEA. This CDR3 comprises 17 residues. Deletions cut 7 bases from V and 0 bases from J, with 22 bases between. This CDR3 reads CSAWTRNVLISYNEQFF. CDR3 DNA: TGCAGCGCGTGGACAAGGAACGTACTCATCTCCTACAATGAGCAGTTCTTC.

This chain joins TRBV30 and TRBJ1-1; TRBD1 might be the D (6 bases). V was trimmed by 4 bases and J by 0 bases, leaving 6 bases between them. The CDR3 covers 12 residues. The V gene's germline CDR1 is GTSNPN and CDR2 SVGIG (reference sequence). The CDR3 nucleotides read TGTGCCTGGACAGGGGTGAACACTGAAGCTTTCTTT. It specifies CAWTGVNTEAFF.

This rearrangement joins TRBV9 to TRBJ2-3, with D tentatively TRBD2 (5 bases). Trimming stripped 4 bases from V and 0 bases from J, with 12 bases between. The CDR3 loop spans 15 amino acids. Germline CDR1 reads SGDLS; CDR2 reads YYNGEE. Here the CDR3 reads CASSHTSASTDTQYF. CDR3 coding DNA: TGTGCCAGCAGCCACACTAGTGCAAGCACAGATACGCAGTATTTT.

This clone appeared a single time. The chain uses TRBV18 and TRBJ2-7, with TRBD1 matching 8 bases. With V trimmed by 3 bases and J by 0 bases, 7 bases remained unmatched. The germline V gene encodes CDR1 KGHSH and CDR2 LQKENI. The CDR3 runs 16 residues. This chain's CDR3 is CASSPTRDRISYEQYF. As DNA, the CDR3 is TGTGCCAGCTCACCTACCCGGGACAGGATCTCCTACGAGCAGTACTTC.

The chain employs TRBV9 and TRBJ2-7; TRBD1 might be the D (6 bases). The CDR3 totals 13 residues. V lost 3 bases and J lost 6, with 13 bases in between. Germline values: CDR1 SGDLS, CDR2 YYNGEE. This chain's CDR3 is CASSERTVTEQYF. CDR3 bases: TGTGCCAGCAGCGAAAGGACAGTCACCGAGCAGTACTTC.